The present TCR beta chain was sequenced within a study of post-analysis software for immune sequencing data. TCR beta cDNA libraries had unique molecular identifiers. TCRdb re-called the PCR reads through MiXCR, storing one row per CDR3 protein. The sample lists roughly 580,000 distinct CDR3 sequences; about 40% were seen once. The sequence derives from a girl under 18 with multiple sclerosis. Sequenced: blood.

The CDR3 region has the DNA TGTGCCAGCAGCCTTGGACTAACGGTCACAGATACGCAGTATTTT. Translating it yields CASSLGLTVTDTQYF. The chain employs TRBV7-2 and TRBJ2-3; weak D call: TRBD2 (6 bases). V was shortened by 5 bases and J by 2 bases, with 14 bases between the two germline ends. Germline V gives CDR1 SGHTA, CDR2 FQGNSA. The CDR3 sequence is 15 residues long.